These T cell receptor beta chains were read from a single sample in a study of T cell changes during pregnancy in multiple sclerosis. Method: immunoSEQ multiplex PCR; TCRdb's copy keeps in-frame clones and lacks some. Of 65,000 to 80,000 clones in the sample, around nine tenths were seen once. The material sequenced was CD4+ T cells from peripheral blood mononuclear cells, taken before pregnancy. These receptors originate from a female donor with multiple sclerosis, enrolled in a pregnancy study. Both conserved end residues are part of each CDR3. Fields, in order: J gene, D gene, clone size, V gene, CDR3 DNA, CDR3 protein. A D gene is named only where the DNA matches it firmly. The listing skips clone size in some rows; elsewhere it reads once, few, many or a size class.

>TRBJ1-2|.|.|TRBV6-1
TGTGCCAGCAGTGTATCGACATCGACTAACTATGGCTACACCTTC
CASSVSTSTNYGYTF
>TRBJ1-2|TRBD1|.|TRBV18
TGTGCCAGCTCACCCCTGGGACAGGGCCACGGATGGTACTATGGCTACACCTTC
CASSPLGQGHGWYYGYTF
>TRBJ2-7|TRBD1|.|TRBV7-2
TGTGCCAGCAGCTTAGGACAGGGAGCCTACGAGCAGTACTTC
CASSLGQGAYEQYF
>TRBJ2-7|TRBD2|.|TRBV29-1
TGCAGCGTCGCCGGGACTAGCTCCTACGAGCAGTACTTC
CSVAGTSSYEQYF
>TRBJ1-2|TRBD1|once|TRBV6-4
TGTGCCAGCAGTTTGGACAGGGGGGATGGCTACACCTTC
CASSLDRGDGYTF
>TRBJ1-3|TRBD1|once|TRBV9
TGTGCCAGCAGCGTTACAGGGGGCAAGTCTGGAAACACCATATATTTT
CASSVTGGKSGNTIYF
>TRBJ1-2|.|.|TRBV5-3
TGTGCCAGAAGCATACGGACAGACTATGGCTACACCTTC
CARSIRTDYGYTF
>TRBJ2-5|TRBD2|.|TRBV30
TGTGCCTGGAAGACTAGCTGGGAAGAGACCCAGTACTTC
CAWKTSWEETQYF
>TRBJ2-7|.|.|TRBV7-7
TGTGCCAGCAGCTTAGGGGAGAGTTACGAGCAGTACTTC
CASSLGESYEQYF
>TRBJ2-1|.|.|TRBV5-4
TGTGCCAGCAGCTTGGCGGGAGCAGGTGAGCAGTTCTTC
CASSLAGAGEQFF
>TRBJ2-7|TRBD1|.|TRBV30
TGTGCCTGGAGACCCCCCGGGACAGGCGAGCAGTACTTC
CAWRPPGTGEQYF
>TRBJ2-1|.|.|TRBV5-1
TGCGCCAGCAGCTTGGCCGGGGTAGGCAATGAGCAGTTCTTC
CASSLAGVGNEQFF
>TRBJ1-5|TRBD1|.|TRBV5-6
TGTGCCAGCAGCTTGGCGGGACAGGGGAATCAGCCCCAGCATTTT
CASSLAGQGNQPQHF
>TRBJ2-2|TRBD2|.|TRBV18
TGTGCCAGCTCACGCCGGGGGGGCCTGACCGGGGAGCTGTTTTTT
CASSRRGGLTGELFF
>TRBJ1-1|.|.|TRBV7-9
TGTGCCAGCAGCTTAACGGACTTGAACACTGAAGCTTTCTTT
CASSLTDLNTEAFF
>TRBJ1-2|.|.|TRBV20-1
TGCAGTGCTAGCAGATATGGCTACACCTTC
CSASRYGYTF
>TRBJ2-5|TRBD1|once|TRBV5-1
TGCGCCAGCAGCCTCGCTGGGAGACAGGGTGGGACCCAGTACTTC
CASSLAGRQGGTQYF
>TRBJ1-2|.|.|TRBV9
TGTGCCAGCAGCGTCGGAGGGCAGATTAACTATGGCTACACCTTC
CASSVGGQINYGYTF
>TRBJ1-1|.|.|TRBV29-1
TGCAGCGTCACAGGTCCCCGGGGGGCTTTCTTT
CSVTGPRGAFF
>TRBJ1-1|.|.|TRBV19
TGTGCCAGTAGTATTCAGGGGCTGACTGAAGCTTTCTTT
CASSIQGLTEAFF
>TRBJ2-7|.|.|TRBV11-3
TGTGCCAGCAGCTTAGTGGACAGGACTACCTACGAGCAGTACTTC
CASSLVDRTTYEQYF
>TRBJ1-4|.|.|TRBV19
TGTGCCAGTAGCACGGGTCGGGGAGAAAAACTGTTTTTT
CASSTGRGEKLFF
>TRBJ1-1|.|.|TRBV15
TGTGCCACCAGCAGAGAGGAGATCACTGAAGCTTTCTTT
CATSREEITEAFF
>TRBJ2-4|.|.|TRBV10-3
TGTGCCATCAGTGATACCGGTCTAGCCAAAAACATTCAGTACTTC
CAISDTGLAKNIQYF
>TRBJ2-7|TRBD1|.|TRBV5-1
TGCGCCAGCAGCACAGGACAGGGGGGACCCTACGAGCAGTACTTC
CASSTGQGGPYEQYF
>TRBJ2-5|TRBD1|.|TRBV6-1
TGTGCCAGCAGTGCAGGGGGCCAAGAGACCCAGTACTTC
CASSAGGQETQYF
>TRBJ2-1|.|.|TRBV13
TGTGCCAGCAGCCCCGGGACAAGCGTATCCTACAATGAGCAGTTCTTC
CASSPGTSVSYNEQFF
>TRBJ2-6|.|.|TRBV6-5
TGTGCCAGCAGGGGCCCTGGGGCCAACGTCCTGACTTTC
CASRGPGANVLTF
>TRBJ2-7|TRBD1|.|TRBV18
TGTGCCAGCTCACGTACCTCCGGGACAGGGGGCGAGCAGTACTTC
CASSRTSGTGGEQYF
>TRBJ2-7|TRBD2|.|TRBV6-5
TGTGCCAGCAGATCCACTAGCGGGGGGATCAACGAGCAGTACTTC
CASRSTSGGINEQYF
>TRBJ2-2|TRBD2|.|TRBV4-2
TGTGCCAGCAGCGTTAGCGGGGGGGGCACCGGGGAGCTGTTTTTT
CASSVSGGGTGELFF
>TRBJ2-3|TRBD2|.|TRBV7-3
TGTGCCAGCAGCTTGGGACTAGCGGGGGGCACAGATACGCAGTATTTT
CASSLGLAGGTDTQYF
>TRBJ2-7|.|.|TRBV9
TGTGCCAGCAGCGTAGGGGCCCGGGAAGGCGAGCAGTACTTC
CASSVGAREGEQYF
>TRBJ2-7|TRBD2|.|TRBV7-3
TGTGCCAGCAGCTCCTCGGGGGGCTCCTACGAGCAGTACTTC
CASSSSGGSYEQYF
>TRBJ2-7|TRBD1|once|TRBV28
TGTGCCAGCAGTCAAACCGCAGGGGGCCCAGGAAGGTACGAGCAGTACTTC
CASSQTAGGPGRYEQYF
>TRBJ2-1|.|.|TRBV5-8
TGTGTATCGAAAGGGCAGGGATTCCCATCTTCTGAGCAGTTCTTC
CVSKGQGFPSSEQFF
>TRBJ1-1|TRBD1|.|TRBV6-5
TGTGCCAGCACCCGGACAGGGAGTTGGACTGAAGCTTTCTTT
CASTRTGSWTEAFF
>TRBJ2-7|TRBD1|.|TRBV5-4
TGTGCCAGCAGCTTCGGAGACAGGGGGCGCGACGAGCAGTACTTC
CASSFGDRGRDEQYF
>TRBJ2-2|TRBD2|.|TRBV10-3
TGTGCCATCAGTGAGTCGGCTAGCGGGGGCACCGGGGAGCTGTTTTTT
CAISESASGGTGELFF
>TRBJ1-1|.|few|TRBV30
TGTGCCTGGAGTGGAGAGAGAGCTTTCTTT
CAWSGERAFF
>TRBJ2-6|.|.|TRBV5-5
TGTGCCAGCAGCTTGGTTGTCAGGACTGGGGCCAACGTCCTGACTTTC
CASSLVVRTGANVLTF
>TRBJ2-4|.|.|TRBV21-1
TGTGCCAGCAGCAAGGGCAGGCCAAAAAACATTCAGTACTTC
CASSKGRPKNIQYF
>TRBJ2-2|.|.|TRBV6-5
TGTGCCAGCAGTTACGGCAGGGGAGCAACCGGGGAGCTGTTTTTT
CASSYGRGATGELFF
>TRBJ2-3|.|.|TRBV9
TGTGCCAGCAGCGTAGGAGCTAGCGAGGCAGATACGCAGTATTTT
CASSVGASEADTQYF
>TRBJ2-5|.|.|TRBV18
TGTGCCAGCTCACCGTTAGGGACACAACAAGAGACCCAGTACTTC
CASSPLGTQQETQYF
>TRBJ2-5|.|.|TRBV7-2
TGTGCCAGCAGCCCGACAGGTGAAGAGACCCAGTACTTC
CASSPTGEETQYF
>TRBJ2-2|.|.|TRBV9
TGTGCCAGCAGCGTAGGGTTTGGTGACTACGCCGGGGAGCTGTTTTTT
CASSVGFGDYAGELFF
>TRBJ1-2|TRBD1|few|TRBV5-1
TGCGCCAGCAGCCAGGACGGACAGGGGGACTATGGCTACACCTTC
CASSQDGQGDYGYTF
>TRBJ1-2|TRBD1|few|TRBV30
TGTGCCTGGAGTGAAGGGGGCTCTGGCTACACCTTC
CAWSEGGSGYTF
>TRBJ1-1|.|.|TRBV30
TGTGCCTGGAGCTGGACAGAGAACACTGAAGCTTTCTTT
CAWSWTENTEAFF
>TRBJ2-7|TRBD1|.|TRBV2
TGTGCCAGCAGTAAAACAGGGGGCTTCCTTGAGCAGTACTTC
CASSKTGGFLEQYF
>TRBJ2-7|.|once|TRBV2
TGTGCCAGCAGGACCCAGGGCCTTAACTCCTACGAGCAGTACTTC
CASRTQGLNSYEQYF
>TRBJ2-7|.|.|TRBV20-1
TGCAGTGCTAGGGGGAGCTACGAGCAGTACTTC
CSARGSYEQYF
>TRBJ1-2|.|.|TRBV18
TGTGCCAGCTCACCCGCAGGCGATTATGGCTACACCTTC
CASSPAGDYGYTF
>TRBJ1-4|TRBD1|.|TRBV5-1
TGCGCCAGCAGCCGGACAGGGGGCACAGGTGAAAAACTGTTTTTT
CASSRTGGTGEKLFF
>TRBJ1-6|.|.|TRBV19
TGTGCCAGTACCGGGTCCCAGAATTCACCCCTCCACTTT
CASTGSQNSPLHF
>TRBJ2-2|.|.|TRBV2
TGTGCCAGCAGTGAAGGCCTATTGGGGCCCGGGGAGCTGTTTTTT
CASSEGLLGPGELFF
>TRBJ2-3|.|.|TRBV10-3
TGTGCCATCGGTAGGACTGGCAATACGCAGTATTTT
CAIGRTGNTQYF
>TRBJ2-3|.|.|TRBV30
TGTGCCTGGAGCAGACGGGGGGCCACAGATACGCAGTATTTT
CAWSRRGATDTQYF
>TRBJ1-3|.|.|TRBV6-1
TGTGCCAGCAGCCGACGAGGAGACGGAAACACCATATATTTT
CASSRRGDGNTIYF